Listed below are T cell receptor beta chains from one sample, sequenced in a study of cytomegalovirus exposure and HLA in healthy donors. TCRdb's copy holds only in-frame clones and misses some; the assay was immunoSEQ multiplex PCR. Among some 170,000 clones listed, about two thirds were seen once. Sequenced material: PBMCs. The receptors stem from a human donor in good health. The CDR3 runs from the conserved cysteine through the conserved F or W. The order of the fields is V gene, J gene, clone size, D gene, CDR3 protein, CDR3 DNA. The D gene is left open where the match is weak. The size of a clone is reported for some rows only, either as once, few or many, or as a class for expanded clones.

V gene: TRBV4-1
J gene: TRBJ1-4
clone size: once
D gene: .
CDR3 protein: CASSQLMGSRKLFF
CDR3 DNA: TGCGCCAGCAGCCAACTTATGGGGAGTAGAAAACTGTTTTTT

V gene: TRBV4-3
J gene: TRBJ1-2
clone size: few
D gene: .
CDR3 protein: CASSQIRSSGYTF
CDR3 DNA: TGCGCCAGCAGCCAAATAAGATCGAGTGGCTACACCTTC

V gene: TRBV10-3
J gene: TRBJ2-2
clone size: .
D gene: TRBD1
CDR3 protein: CAISKDRGASTGELFF
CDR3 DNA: TGTGCCATCAGTAAAGACAGGGGAGCCAGCACCGGGGAGCTGTTTTTT

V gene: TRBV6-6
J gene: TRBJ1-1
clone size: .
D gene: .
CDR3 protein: CASRQRQTNTEAFF
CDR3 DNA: TGTGCCAGCAGACAAAGACAAACTAACACTGAAGCTTTCTTT

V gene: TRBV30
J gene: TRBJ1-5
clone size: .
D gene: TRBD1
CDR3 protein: CAWSIDRVQPQHF
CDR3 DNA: TGTGCCTGGAGCATAGACAGGGTTCAGCCCCAGCATTTT

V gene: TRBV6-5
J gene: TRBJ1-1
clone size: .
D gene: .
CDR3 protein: CASRQRTGSTEAFF
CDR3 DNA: TGTGCCAGCAGACAGAGAACTGGGAGCACTGAAGCTTTCTTT

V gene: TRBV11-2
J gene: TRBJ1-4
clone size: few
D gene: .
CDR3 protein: CASSLEGGRLFF
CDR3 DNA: TGTGCCAGCAGCTTAGAGGGTGGGAGACTGTTTTTT

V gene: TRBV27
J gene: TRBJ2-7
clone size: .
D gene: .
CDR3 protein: CASSGGGGGDEQYF
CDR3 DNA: TGTGCCAGCAGTGGGGGCGGGGGCGGTGACGAGCAGTACTTC

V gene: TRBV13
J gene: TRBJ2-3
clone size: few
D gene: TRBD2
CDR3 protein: CASSLGLAGDPSTDTQYF
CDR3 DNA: TGTGCCAGCAGCTTAGGGCTAGCGGGGGACCCCAGCACAGATACGCAGTATTTT

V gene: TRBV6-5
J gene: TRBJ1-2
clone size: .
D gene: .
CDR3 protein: CATRPQGLRYGYTF
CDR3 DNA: TGTGCCACTCGGCCTCAGGGCCTAAGATACGGCTACACCTTC

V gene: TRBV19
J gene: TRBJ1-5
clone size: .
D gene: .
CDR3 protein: CASSAGNNQPQHF
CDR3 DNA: TGTGCCAGTAGTGCAGGGAACAATCAGCCCCAGCATTTT

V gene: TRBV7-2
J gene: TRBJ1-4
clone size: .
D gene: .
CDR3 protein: CASSPNRLRNEKLFF
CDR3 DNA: TGTGCCAGCAGCCCCAACAGGTTACGGAATGAAAAACTGTTTTTT

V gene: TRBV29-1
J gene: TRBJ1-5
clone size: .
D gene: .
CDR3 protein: CSGQSGNQPQHF
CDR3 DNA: TGCAGCGGTCAATCGGGGAATCAGCCCCAGCATTTT

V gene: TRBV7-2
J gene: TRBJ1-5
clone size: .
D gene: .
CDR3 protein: CASSLAGGRDQPQHF
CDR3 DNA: TGTGCCAGCAGCTTAGCGGGGGGGAGGGATCAGCCCCAGCATTTT

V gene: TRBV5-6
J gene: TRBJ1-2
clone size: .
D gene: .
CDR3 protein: CASSPGTLLGYTF
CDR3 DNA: TGTGCCAGCAGCCCCGGGACACTTCTTGGCTACACCTTC

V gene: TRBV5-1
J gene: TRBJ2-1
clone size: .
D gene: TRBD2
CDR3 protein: CASSFSGGAGNEQFF
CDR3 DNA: TGCGCCAGCAGCTTTAGCGGGGGGGCCGGGAATGAGCAGTTCTTC

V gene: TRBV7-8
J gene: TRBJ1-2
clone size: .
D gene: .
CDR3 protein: CASSLANYGYPF
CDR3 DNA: TGTGCCAGCAGCTTAGCGAACTATGGCTACCCCTTC

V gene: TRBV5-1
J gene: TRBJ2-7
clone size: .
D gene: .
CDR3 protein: CASSWTWGAYEQYF
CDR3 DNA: TGCGCCAGCAGCTGGACGTGGGGGGCCTACGAGCAGTACTTC

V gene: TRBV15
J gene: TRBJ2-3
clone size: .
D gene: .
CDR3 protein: CATSRDRRDTQYF
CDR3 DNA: TGTGCCACCAGCAGAGATAGGAGAGATACGCAGTATTTT

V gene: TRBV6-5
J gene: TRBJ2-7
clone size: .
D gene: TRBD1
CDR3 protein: CASTPRQGHRNEQYF
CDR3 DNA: TGTGCCAGCACCCCTAGACAGGGACACAGGAACGAGCAGTACTTC

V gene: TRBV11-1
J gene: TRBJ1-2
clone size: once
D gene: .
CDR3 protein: CASSLPGLELVYGYTF
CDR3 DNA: TGTGCCAGCAGCTTACCAGGGTTGGAGTTGGTCTATGGCTACACCTTC

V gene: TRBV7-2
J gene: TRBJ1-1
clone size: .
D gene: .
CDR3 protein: CASSLDGAATEAFF
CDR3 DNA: TGTGCCAGCAGCTTAGATGGGGCAGCTACTGAAGCTTTCTTT

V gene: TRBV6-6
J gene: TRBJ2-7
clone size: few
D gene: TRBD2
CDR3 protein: CASSYSGTSGGLWYF
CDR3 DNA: TGTGCCAGCAGTTACTCCGGGACTAGCGGGGGGCTATGGTACTTC

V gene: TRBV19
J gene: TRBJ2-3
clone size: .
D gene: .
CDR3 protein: CASSIGLSTDTQYF
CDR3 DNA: TGTGCCAGTAGTATAGGGCTGAGCACAGATACGCAGTATTTT

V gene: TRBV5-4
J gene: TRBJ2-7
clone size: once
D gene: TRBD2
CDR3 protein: CASSLAGGPGEQYF
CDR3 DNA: TGTGCCAGCAGCTTGGCGGGGGGGCCAGGAGAGCAGTACTTC

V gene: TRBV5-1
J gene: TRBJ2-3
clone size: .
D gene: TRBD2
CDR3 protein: CASSQKRGGQDTQYF
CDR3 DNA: TGCGCCAGCAGCCAAAAGCGGGGGGGCCAAGATACGCAGTATTTT

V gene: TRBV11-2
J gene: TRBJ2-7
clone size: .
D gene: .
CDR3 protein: CASSPVGGVAHTLYEQYF
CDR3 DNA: TGTGCCAGCAGCCCGGTCGGTGGAGTAGCCCATACCTTATACGAGCAGTACTTC

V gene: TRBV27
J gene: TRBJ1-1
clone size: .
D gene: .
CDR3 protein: CASSLIEGPEAFF
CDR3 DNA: TGTGCCAGCAGTTTAATTGAGGGTCCTGAAGCTTTCTTT

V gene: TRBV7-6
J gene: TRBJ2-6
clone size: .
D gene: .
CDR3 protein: CASSLVYREGSGANVLTF
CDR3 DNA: TGTGCCAGCAGCTTAGTTTACAGGGAAGGCTCTGGGGCCAACGTCCTGACTTTC

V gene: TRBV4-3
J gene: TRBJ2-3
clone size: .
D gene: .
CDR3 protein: CASSQDPPLSSVSTDTQYF
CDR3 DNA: TGCGCCAGCAGCCAAGATCCCCCTCTCTCCAGCGTTAGCACAGATACGCAGTATTTT

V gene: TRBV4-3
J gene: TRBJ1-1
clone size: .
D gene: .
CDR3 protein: CASSQDPGANTEAFF
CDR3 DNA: TGCGCCAGCAGCCAAGACCCAGGGGCGAACACTGAAGCTTTCTTT

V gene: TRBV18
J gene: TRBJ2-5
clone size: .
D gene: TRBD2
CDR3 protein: CASSPQGLEETQYF
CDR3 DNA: TGTGCCAGCTCACCGCAAGGACTAGAGGAGACCCAGTACTTC

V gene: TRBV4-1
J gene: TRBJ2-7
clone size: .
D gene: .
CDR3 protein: CASSQEWSSGEQYF
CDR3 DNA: TGCGCCAGCAGCCAAGAGTGGAGTAGTGGTGAGCAGTACTTC

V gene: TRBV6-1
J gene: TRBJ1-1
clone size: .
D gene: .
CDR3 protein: CASSEAHLGGYEAFF
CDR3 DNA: TGTGCCAGCAGTGAAGCGCATCTCGGGGGATATGAAGCTTTCTTT

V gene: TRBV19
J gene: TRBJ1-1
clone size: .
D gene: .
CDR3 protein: CASSPSTGLGDTEAFF
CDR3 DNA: TGTGCCAGTAGTCCCTCGACAGGTCTCGGGGATACTGAAGCTTTCTTT

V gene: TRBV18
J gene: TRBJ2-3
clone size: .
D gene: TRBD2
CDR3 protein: CASSPASGGEDTQYF
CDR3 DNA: TGTGCCAGCTCACCGGCTAGCGGGGGGGAAGATACGCAGTATTTT

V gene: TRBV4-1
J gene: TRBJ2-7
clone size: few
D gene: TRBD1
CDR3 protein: CASSLGQGAREQYF
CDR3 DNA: TGCGCCAGCAGCCTTGGACAGGGGGCGCGTGAGCAGTACTTC

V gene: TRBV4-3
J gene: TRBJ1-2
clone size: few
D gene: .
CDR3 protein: CASSRQSEGGNYGYTF
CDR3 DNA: TGCGCCAGCAGCCGTCAAAGCGAAGGGGGTAACTATGGCTACACCTTC

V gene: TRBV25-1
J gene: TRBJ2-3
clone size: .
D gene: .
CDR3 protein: CASSELSGTDTQYF
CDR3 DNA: TGTGCCAGCAGTGAATTGTCTGGCACAGATACGCAGTATTTT

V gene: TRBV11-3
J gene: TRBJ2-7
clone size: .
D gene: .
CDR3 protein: CASSLDWPESEQYF
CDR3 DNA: TGTGCCAGCAGCTTAGACTGGCCGGAGAGCGAGCAGTACTTC

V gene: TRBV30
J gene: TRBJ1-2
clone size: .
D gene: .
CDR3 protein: CAWSRDRGGNYGYTF
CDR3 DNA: TGTGCCTGGAGTAGAGACCGGGGGGGTAACTATGGCTACACCTTC

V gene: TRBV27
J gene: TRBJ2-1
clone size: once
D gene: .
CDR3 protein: CASSADGGEQFF
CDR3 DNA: TGTGCCAGCAGTGCGGACGGGGGTGAGCAGTTCTTC

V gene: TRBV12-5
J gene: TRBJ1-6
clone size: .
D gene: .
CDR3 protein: CASGSGGSSYNSPLHF
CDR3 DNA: TGTGCTAGTGGTTCCGGAGGGAGCTCCTATAATTCACCCCTGCACTTT

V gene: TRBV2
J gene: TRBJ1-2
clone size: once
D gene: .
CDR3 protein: CASSGGHPYGYTF
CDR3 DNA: TGTGCCAGCAGTGGGGGGCATCCCTATGGCTACACCTTC

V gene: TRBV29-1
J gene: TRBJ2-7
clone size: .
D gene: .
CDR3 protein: CSVEIGYEQYF
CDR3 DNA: TGCAGCGTTGAAATCGGGTACGAGCAGTACTTC

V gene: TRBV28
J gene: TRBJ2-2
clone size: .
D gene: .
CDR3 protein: CASSFGHRNTGELFF
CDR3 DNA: TGTGCCAGCAGTTTCGGACACCGGAACACCGGGGAGCTGTTTTTT

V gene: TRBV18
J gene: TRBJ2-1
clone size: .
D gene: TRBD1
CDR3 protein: CASSPGQGGEQFF
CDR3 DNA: TGTGCCAGCTCACCAGGACAGGGCGGAGAGCAGTTCTTC

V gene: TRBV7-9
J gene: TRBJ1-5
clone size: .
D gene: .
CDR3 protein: CASSLESNQPQHF
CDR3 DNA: TGTGCCAGCAGCTTGGAGAGCAATCAGCCCCAGCATTTT

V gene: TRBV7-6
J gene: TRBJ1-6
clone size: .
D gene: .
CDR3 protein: CASSALGSNSPLHF
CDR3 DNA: TGTGCCAGCAGCGCCCTGGGCTCCAATTCACCCCTCCACTTT

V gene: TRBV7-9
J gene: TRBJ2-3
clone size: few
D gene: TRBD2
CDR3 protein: CASSLARGLADTQYF
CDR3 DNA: TGTGCCAGCAGCTTAGCGCGGGGGTTGGCAGATACGCAGTATTTT

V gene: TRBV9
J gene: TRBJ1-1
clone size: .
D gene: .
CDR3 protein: CASSVEGGTEAFF
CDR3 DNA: TGTGCCAGCAGCGTAGAAGGCGGCACTGAAGCTTTCTTT

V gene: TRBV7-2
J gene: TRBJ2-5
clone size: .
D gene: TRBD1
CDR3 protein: CASSLHGTGKETQYF
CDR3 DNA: TGTGCCAGCAGCTTACACGGGACAGGCAAAGAGACCCAGTACTTC

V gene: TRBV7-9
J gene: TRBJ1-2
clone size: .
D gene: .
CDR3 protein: CASSFRPPEDYGYTF
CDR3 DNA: TGTGCCAGCAGCTTCAGGCCCCCAGAAGACTATGGCTACACCTTC

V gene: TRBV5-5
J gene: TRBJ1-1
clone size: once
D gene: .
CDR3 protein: CASSLVATPTEAFF
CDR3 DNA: TGTGCCAGCAGCTTGGTGGCGACACCCACTGAAGCTTTCTTT

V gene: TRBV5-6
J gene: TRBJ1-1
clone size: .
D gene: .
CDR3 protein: CASSLGRGAFF
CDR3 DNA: TGTGCCAGCAGCTTGGGTCGAGGTGCTTTCTTT

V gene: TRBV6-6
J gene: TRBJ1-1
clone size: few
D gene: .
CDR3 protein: CASSLSGGTEAFF
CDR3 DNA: TGTGCCAGCAGTTTATCGGGGGGGACTGAAGCTTTCTTT